This entry is about one T cell receptor (beta chain). This specimen belongs to a study of blood T cell repertoires in COVID-19. Profiling relied on immunoSEQ multiplex PCR, and the TCRdb table lists in-frame clones only, not all of them. The data hold about 150,000 clones, with around 87% observed a single time. Looked up from germline, CDR1 is SGHNT and CDR2 is YENEEA. V dropped 4 bases and J dropped 8 bases, with 11 bases sitting between them. The CDR3 consists of 12 residues. Sequencing input: PBMCs or T cells enriched from blood (not recorded which). This rearrangement joins TRBV11-3 to TRBJ1-1, with unresolved D. The origin of this receptor is a woman between 45 and 65 years old who had recovered from COVID-19. CDR3 region: CASSSTAGEAFF. As DNA, the CDR3 is TGTGCCAGCAGCTCAACGGCGGGGGAAGCTTTCTTT.